The 25 T cell receptor beta chains listed next were all sequenced from one sample in a study of patients and donors after allogeneic stem cell transplantation. TCRdb reprocessed the RT-PCR reads via MiXCR and lists one record per CDR3 protein. The sample yields approximately 11,000 distinct CDR3 sequences, less than 25% seen once. The specimen sequenced was blood, either unsorted or a sorted T cell fraction (not recorded which). The receptors derive from a human donor who was either an allogeneic HSCT recipient or a stem cell or donor lymphocyte infusion donor (not recorded which). It is not recorded whose cells these are; they may come from a transplant donor.

In regard to this clonotype: Since a much larger clone is just one base distant, this may be a read error. The chain joins TRBV5-1 to TRBJ1-1; a possible D gene is TRBD1 (5 bases). CDR3 size: 15 residues. CDR1 and CDR2 from the germline V gene are SGHRS and YFSETQ. V lost 2 bases and J 5 bases, leaving 16 bases between the germline ends. The CDR3, as DNA: TGCGCCAGCAGCTTCGAACAGGCTAGGGGAACTGAAGCTTTCTTT. Its protein is CASSFEQARGTEAFF.

This clonotype was recorded many times. This chain connects TRBV20-1 to TRBJ2-2; D gene uncertain. The CDR3 spans 14 residues. Germline V gene data show CDR1 as DFQATT and CDR2 as SNEGSKA (reference sequence). Trimming took off 0 bases at V and 4 bases at J, with 9 bases between the two ends. In nucleotides, the CDR3 is TGCAGTGCTAGAGATGGCGAAATCACCGGGGAGCTGTTTTTT. It codes for CSARDGEITGELFF.

The J gene is TRBJ2-2, the V gene TRBV6-1; either TRBD1 or TRBD2 may supply D (5 bases each). Germline values: CDR1 MNHNS, CDR2 SASEGT. This CDR3 contains 12 residues. For the CDR3, the DNA is TGTGCATACGGGACCGACACCGGGGAGCTGTTTTTT. This codes for CAYGTDTGELFF.

A few counts support this clonotype. The chain links TRBV19 to TRBJ1-2; D not certain. This CDR3 contains 12 residues. CDR1 and CDR2 from the germline V gene are LNHDA and SQIVND (reference sequence). Trimming shortened V by 6 bases and J by 4 bases, and 9 bases separated the two germline ends. CDR3 coding DNA: TGTGCCAGTAGCGTGCCCGGCTATGGCTACACCTTC. It specifies CASSVPGYGYTF.

V gene TRBV9 combines with J gene TRBJ2-6; no firm D call. The CDR3 is 15 residues long. V lost 0 bases and J lost 2, with 6 bases in between. Germline V gene lookup returns CDR1 SGDLS and CDR2 YYNGEE. CDR3 DNA sequence: TGTGCCAGCAGCGTAGGCAGTACTGGGGCCAACGTCCTGACTTTC. Translated: CASSVGSTGANVLTF.

The chain has TRBV20-1 and TRBJ2-7, with D uncertain. The V gene's germline CDR1 is DFQATT and CDR2 SNEGSKA (reference sequence). The CDR3 extends over 13 amino acids. V lost 2 bases, J lost 0 bases, and 8 bases lay in between. CDR3 DNA sequence: TGCAGTGCTAGATTTCTGAGCTCCTACGAGCAGTACTTC. Its translation is CSARFLSSYEQYF.

A few counts support this clonotype. The V and J genes are TRBV11-2 and TRBJ1-1; unclear D gene. Germline values: CDR1 SGHAT, CDR2 FQNNGV. The V gene lost 5 bases and the J gene lost 4 bases, with 14 bases spanning the gap. The CDR3 spans 14 residues. The CDR3, as DNA: TGTGCCAGCAGCCTAGCCTTGGGCGGCACTGAAGCTTTCTTT. This translates into CASSLALGGTEAFF.

The chain couples TRBV7-9 to TRBJ1-2, with 7 bases matching TRBD1. The CDR3 consists of 14 residues. Germline trimming cut 5 bases from V and 5 bases from J; bases unmatched to any gene: 8. Germline V lookup: CDR1 SEHNR, CDR2 FQNEAQ (reference sequence). DNA for the CDR3: TGTGCCAGCAGCCTGGGGGACAGAGCATATGGCTACACCTTC. Encoded protein: CASSLGDRAYGYTF.

V and J are TRBV5-1 and TRBJ2-7; 9 positions match TRBD1. V dropped 1 base and J dropped 10; count of bases not matched to a gene: 6. Looked up from germline, CDR1 is SGHRS and CDR2 is YFSETQ. CDR3 size: 13 residues. CDR3 residues: CASSLRDRDRQYF. CDR3 DNA: TGCGCCAGCAGCTTGCGGGACAGGGACAGACAGTACTTC.

In its sample, this clonotype was seen a few times. The gene calls are TRBV7-3 and TRBJ1-1; D possibly corresponds to TRBD1 (6 bases). CDR3 length: 13 amino acids. Germline V gene data show CDR1 as SGHTA and CDR2 as FQGTGA. V lost 5 bases, J lost 6 bases, and 13 bases lay in between. The CDR3 sequence is CASSLQGPAEAFF. DNA for the CDR3: TGTGCCAGCAGCCTACAGGGTCCTGCTGAAGCTTTCTTT.

This clonotype was counted between two and nine times. The chain couples TRBV5-4 to TRBJ2-7, with a possible D match to TRBD1 (7 bases). Germline V lookup: CDR1 SGHNT, CDR2 YYREEE (reference sequence). V gave up 2 bases and J gave up 3 bases, with 12 bases separating them. This CDR3 is built from 14 residues. DNA of the CDR3: TGTGCCAGCAGCTTCGGGGGACAGATCTACGAGCAGTACTTC. Protein: CASSFGGQIYEQYF.

Points on this clonotype: This clone may be a read error of a much larger clone one base away. The CDR3 end shows no conserved phenylalanine or tryptophan, and so a read error is likely. The V gene is TRBV7-9, the J gene TRBJ1-6; D perhaps matches TRBD1 (6 bases). The V and J ends lost 1 base and 8 bases respectively, with 9 bases between them. The V gene's germline CDR1 is SEHNR and CDR2 FQNEAQ (reference sequence). The CDR3 is 14 amino acids. Written as DNA, the CDR3 is TGTGCCAGCAGCTTAGTGGGGGCCTATTCACCCCTCCACTTG. Translated, it gives CASSLVGAYSPLHL.

Ten or more counts support this clonotype. The rearrangement uses TRBV12-3 or TRBV12-4 and TRBJ1-4; D is possibly TRBD1 (5 bases). The CDR3 has 14 amino acids. V was pared by 5 bases and J by 5 bases, with 12 bases between. As DNA, the CDR3 is TGTGCCAGCAGTCCGACAGTTTTGAATGAAAAACTGTTTTTT. The encoded protein is CASSPTVLNEKLFF.

V usage is TRBV20-1 and J usage is TRBJ2-3; D call uncertain. This CDR3 spans 11 amino acids. Germline CDR1 reads DFQATT; CDR2 reads SNEGSKA (reference sequence). Trimming left V 7 bases short and J 4 bases short, with 9 bases between. The CDR3 coding sequence is TGCAGTGGTCAGGTTTCAGATACGCAGTATTTT. It specifies CSGQVSDTQYF.

This clonotype turned up a few times. A junction boundary mismatches the germline segment, possibly from a read error. The chain has TRBV12-3 or TRBV12-4 and TRBJ1-3; the D gene is possibly TRBD1 (5 bases). This CDR3 contains 14 residues. CDR3 bases: TGTGCCAGCAGCTTAGGCCCGGGGGAAAACACCATATATTTT. As protein: CASSLGPGENTIYF.

The genes are TRBV12-2 and TRBJ1-2. TRBV12-2 is marked as a pseudogene. The CDR3 contains 13 residues. CDR3 DNA: TGTGCAAGTCGCTTTCCGCTCCACCATGGCTACACCTTC. This translates into CASRFPLHHGYTF.

In its sample, this clonotype was seen many times. The chain employs TRBV12-3 or TRBV12-4 and TRBJ1-1; 8 bases are shared with TRBD1. V lost 4 bases to trimming and J lost 5 bases; unmatched junction nucleotides: 6. The CDR3 loop spans 14 amino acids. The CDR3 spells CASSSAGGFTEAFF. In DNA, the CDR3 is TGTGCCAGCAGTTCTGCAGGGGGCTTTACTGAAGCTTTCTTT.

This clonotype has a handful of counts. The J gene is TRBJ1-1, the V gene TRBV30; D remains unclear. Per germline, CDR1 GTSNPN and CDR2 SVGIG (reference sequence). The V end was cut by 6 bases, the J end by 0 bases, with 14 bases between. The CDR3 contains 14 residues. The DNA of the CDR3 is TGTGCCTGCACCCGCTTGAACCTGAACACTGAAGCTTTCTTT. The encoded protein is CACTRLNLNTEAFF.

This clonotype was seen more than once but under ten times. V usage is TRBV7-9 and J usage is TRBJ1-2; D perhaps matches TRBD1 (6 bases). V gave up 5 bases and J gave up 4 bases, with 14 bases separating them. Germline V gives CDR1 SEHNR, CDR2 FQNEAQ (reference sequence). This CDR3 is built from 14 residues. The CDR3 DNA follows: TGTGCCAGCAGCCCCCCGGGACAAGGCTATGGCTACACCTTC. This translates into CASSPPGQGYGYTF.

The chain is built from TRBV4-3 and TRBJ1-2; D unresolved. V was clipped by 4 bases and J by 4 bases, with 13 bases between them. Germline CDR1 LGHNA, CDR2 YSLEER. The CDR3 spans 14 residues. CDR3 loop: CASSPQGGSYGYTF. The CDR3 bases are TGCGCCAGCAGCCCTCAAGGCGGGAGCTATGGCTACACCTTC.

The chain employs TRBV7-2 and TRBJ1-1; D unclear. Trimming removed 6 bases at V and 2 bases at J, with 10 bases between. The length of the CDR3 is 13 residues. Germline loops: CDR1 SGHTA, CDR2 FQGNSA. The CDR3 DNA is TGTGCCAGCAGGAAATCGGACAACACTGAAGCTTTCTTT. Translation: CASRKSDNTEAFF.

V and J are TRBV20-1 and TRBJ1-4; a possible D gene is TRBD1 (6 bases). Germline CDR1 and CDR2: DFQATT and SNEGSKA (reference sequence). V shed 3 bases and J shed 1 base, with 18 bases lying between them. The CDR3 extends over 17 amino acids. DNA for the CDR3: TGCAGTGCTAGGTCTGCCGAAAGGGGGGGAACTAATGAAAAACTGTTTTTT. This sequence encodes CSARSAERGGTNEKLFF.

About this clonotype itself: Germline and junction disagree at one end, which may indicate a read error. This chain links TRBV4-3 with TRBJ2-5; 9 nucleotides match TRBD2. CDR3 length: 15 amino acids. The germline CDR1 and CDR2 sequences are LGHNA and YSLEER. The CDR3 loop is CASSQEGGGAETQYF. CDR3 DNA sequence: TGCGCGAGCAGCCAAGAGGGCGGGGGGGCGGAGACCCAGTACTTC.

This clonotype was counted between two and nine times. The chain is built from TRBV20-1 and TRBJ2-7, with TRBD1 identical over 7 bases. Germline V gene data show CDR1 as DFQATT and CDR2 as SNEGSKA (reference sequence). The trim removed 5 bases at V and 4 bases at J, leaving 11 bases unmatched. The CDR3 loop spans 14 amino acids. Here the CDR3 DNA reads TGCAGTGCTCGGGACGGGACAGAATTTTACGAGCAGTACTTC. Amino acids: CSARDGTEFYEQYF.

This clonotype has only a few counts. The chain has TRBV5-1 and TRBJ1-4; 8 bases are shared with TRBD1. The CDR3 runs 14 residues. From germline, CDR1 is SGHRS and CDR2 YFSETQ. Losses at the gene ends were 3 bases for V and 3 bases for J; bases not matched to a gene: 1. The CDR3 DNA follows: TGCGCCAGCAGCTCACAGGGGGCTAATGAAAAACTGTTTTTT. Its protein is CASSSQGANEKLFF.